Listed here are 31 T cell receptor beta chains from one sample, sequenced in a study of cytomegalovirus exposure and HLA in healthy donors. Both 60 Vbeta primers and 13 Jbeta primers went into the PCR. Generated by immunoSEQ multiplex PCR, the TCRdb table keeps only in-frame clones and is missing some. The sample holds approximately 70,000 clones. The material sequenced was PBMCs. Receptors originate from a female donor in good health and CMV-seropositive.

CDR3 in DNA: TGTGCCAGCAAGATACAGGGAGCTGGCGAGCAGTACTTC. Amino acid sequence: CASKIQGAGEQYF. The V gene is TRBV6-5, the J gene TRBJ2-7, with D maybe TRBD1 (6 bases). CDR1 MNHEY and CDR2 SVGAGI come from the germline V gene. The CDR3 sequence is 13 residues long. V gave up 7 bases and J gave up 6 bases, with 16 bases separating them.

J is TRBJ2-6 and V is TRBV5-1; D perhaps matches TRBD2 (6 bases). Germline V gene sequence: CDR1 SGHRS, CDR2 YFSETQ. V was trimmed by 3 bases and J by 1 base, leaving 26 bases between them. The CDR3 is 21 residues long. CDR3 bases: TGCGCCAGCAGCTCGCGGACCGGGACTCCATATATGGGTTCTGGGGCCAACGTCCTGACTTTC. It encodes CASSSRTGTPYMGSGANVLTF.

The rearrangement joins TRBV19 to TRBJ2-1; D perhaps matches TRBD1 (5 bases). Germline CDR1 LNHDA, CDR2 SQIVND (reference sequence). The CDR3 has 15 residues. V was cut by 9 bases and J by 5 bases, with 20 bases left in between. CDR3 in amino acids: CASHPTVDPDNEQFF. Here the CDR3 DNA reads TGTGCCAGCCACCCGACAGTTGACCCAGACAATGAGCAGTTCTTC.

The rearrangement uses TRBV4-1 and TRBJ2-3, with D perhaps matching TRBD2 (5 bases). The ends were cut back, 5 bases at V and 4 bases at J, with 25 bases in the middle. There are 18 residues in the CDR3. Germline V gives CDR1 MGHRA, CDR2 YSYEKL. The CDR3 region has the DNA TGCGCCAGCAGCGGAGGAAGTACTAGGGCAAAACCCTCAGATACGCAGTATTTT. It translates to CASSGGSTRAKPSDTQYF.

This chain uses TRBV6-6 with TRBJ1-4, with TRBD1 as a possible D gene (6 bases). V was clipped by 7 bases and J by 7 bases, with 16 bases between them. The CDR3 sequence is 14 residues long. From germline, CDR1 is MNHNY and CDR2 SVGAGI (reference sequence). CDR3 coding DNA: TGTGCCAGCACCATCACAGGGTTCGGTGAAAAACTGTTTTTT. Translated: CASTITGFGEKLFF.

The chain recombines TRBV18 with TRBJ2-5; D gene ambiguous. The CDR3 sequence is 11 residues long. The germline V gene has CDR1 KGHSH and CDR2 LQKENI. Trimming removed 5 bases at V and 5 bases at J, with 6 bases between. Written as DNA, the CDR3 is TGTGCCAGCTCAATACAGGAGACCCAGTACTTC. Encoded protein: CASSIQETQYF.

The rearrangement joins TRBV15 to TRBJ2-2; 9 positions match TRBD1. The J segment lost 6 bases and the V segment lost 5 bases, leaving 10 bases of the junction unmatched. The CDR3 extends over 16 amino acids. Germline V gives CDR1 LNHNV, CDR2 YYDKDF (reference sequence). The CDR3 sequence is CATSETGTGIPGELFF. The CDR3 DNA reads TGTGCCACCAGCGAAACCGGGACAGGGATCCCCGGGGAGCTGTTTTTT.

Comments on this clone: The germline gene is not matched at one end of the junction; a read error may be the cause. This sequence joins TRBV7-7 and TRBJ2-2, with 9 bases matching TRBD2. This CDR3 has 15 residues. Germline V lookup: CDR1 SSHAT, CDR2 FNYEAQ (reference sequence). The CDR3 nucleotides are TGTGCTAGCAGAGGAGCGGGGGGAGCTACCGGGGAGCTGTTTTTT. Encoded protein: CASRGAGGATGELFF.

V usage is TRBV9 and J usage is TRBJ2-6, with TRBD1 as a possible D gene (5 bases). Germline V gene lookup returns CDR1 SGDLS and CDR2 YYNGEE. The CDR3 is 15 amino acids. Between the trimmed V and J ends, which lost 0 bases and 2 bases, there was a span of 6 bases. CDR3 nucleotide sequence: TGTGCCAGCAGCGTAGCAGGGACTGGGGCCAACGTCCTGACTTTC. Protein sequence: CASSVAGTGANVLTF.

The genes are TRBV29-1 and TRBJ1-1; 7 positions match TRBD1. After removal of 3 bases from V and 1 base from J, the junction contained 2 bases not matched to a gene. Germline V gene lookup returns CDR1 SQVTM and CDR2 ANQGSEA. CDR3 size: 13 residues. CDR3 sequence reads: CSVDRQGNTEAFF. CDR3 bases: TGCAGCGTTGACCGACAGGGGAACACTGAAGCTTTCTTT.

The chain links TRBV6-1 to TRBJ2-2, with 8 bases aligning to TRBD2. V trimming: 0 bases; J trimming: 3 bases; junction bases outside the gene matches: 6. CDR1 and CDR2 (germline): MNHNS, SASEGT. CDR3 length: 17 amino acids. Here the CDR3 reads CASSEAERERYTGELFF. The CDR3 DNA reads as TGTGCCAGCAGTGAAGCCGAGCGGGAGAGGTACACCGGGGAGCTGTTTTTT.

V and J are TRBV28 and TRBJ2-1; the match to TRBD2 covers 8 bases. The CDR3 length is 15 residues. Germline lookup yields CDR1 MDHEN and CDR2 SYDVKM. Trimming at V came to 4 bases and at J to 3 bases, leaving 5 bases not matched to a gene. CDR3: CASSSSGLFYNEQFF. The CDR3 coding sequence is TGTGCCAGCAGTTCTAGCGGGTTGTTCTACAATGAGCAGTTCTTC.

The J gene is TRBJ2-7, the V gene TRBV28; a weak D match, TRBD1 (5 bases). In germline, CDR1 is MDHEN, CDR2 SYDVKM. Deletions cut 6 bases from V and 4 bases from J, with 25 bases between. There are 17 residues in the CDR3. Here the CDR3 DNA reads TGTGCCAGCAGCTGGAAATGGACACTGAAGTCTCCTTACGAGCAGTACTTC. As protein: CASSWKWTLKSPYEQYF.

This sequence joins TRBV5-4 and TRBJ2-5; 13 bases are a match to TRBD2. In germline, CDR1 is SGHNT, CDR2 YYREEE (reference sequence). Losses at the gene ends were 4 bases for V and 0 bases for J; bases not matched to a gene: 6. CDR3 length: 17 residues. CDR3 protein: CASSRGLAGFNQETQYF. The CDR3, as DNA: TGTGCCAGCAGCAGGGGACTAGCGGGATTCAACCAAGAGACCCAGTACTTC.

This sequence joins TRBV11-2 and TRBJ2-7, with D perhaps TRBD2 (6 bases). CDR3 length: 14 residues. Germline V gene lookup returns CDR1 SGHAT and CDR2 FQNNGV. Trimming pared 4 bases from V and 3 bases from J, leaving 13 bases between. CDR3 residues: CASSSISGRYEQYF. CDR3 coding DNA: TGTGCCAGCAGCTCAATTAGCGGACGCTACGAGCAGTACTTC.

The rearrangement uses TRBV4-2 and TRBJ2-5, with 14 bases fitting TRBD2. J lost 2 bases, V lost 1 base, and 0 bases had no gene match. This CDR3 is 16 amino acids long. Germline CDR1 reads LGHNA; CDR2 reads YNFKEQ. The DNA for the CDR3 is TGTGCCAGCAGCCAAGGGACTAGCGGGAGGCAAGAGACCCAGTACTTC. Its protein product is CASSQGTSGRQETQYF.

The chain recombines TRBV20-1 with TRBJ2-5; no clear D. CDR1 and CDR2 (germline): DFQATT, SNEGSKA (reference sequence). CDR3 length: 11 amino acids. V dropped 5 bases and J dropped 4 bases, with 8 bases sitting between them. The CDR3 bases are TGCAGTGCTGCCGCGCGAGAGACCCAGTACTTC. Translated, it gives CSAAARETQYF.

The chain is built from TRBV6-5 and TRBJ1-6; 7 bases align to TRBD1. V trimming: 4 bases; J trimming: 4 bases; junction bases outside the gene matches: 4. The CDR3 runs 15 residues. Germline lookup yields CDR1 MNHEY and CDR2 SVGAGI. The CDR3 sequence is CASSSTGVYNSPLHF. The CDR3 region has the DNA TGTGCCAGCAGTTCAACAGGGGTTTATAATTCACCCCTCCACTTT.

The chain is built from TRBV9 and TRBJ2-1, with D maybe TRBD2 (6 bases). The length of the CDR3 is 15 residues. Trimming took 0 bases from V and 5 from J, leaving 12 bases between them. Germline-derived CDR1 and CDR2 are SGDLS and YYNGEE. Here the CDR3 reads CASSVVGGDDNEQFF. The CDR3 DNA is TGTGCCAGCAGCGTAGTCGGCGGGGACGACAATGAGCAGTTCTTC.

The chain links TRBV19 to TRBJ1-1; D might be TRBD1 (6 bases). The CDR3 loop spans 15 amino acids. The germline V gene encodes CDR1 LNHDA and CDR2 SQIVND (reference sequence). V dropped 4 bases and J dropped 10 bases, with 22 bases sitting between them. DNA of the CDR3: TGTGCCAGTAGTAAAGGGGGGGGAGTGACCTCTGGAGCTTTCTTT. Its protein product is CASSKGGGVTSGAFF.

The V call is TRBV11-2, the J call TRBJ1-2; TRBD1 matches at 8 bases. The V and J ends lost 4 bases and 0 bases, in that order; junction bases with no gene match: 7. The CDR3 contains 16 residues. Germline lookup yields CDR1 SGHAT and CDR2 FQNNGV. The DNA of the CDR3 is TGTGCCAGCAGCTCCTACAGGGGGAGAGCTAACTATGGCTACACCTTC. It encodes CASSSYRGRANYGYTF. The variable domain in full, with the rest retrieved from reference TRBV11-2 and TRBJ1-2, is EAGVAQSPRYKIIEKRQSVAFWCNPISGHATLYWYQQILGQGPKLLIQFQNNGVVDDSQLPKDRFSAERLKGVDSTLKIQPAKLEDSAVYLCASSSYRGRANYGYTFGSGTRLTVV.

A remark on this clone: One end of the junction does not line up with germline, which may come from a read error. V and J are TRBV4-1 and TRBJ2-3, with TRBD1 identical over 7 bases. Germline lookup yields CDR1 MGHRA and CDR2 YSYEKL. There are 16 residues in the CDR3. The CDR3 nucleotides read TGCGCCAACAGCTCCAGACAGGGTGTAAGCACAGATACGCAGTATTTT. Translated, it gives CANSSRQGVSTDTQYF.

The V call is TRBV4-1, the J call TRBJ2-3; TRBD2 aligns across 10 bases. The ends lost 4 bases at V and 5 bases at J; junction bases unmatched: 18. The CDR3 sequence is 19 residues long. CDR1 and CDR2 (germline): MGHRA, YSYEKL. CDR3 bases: TGCGCCAGCAGCCCACCTTCCCTCGGAGCGGGAGGGCCGCAAGATACGCAGTATTTT. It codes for CASSPPSLGAGGPQDTQYF.

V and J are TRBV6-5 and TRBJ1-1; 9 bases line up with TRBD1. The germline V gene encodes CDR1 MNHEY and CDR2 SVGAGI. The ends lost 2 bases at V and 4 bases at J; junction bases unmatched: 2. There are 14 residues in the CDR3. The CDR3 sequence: CASSYGTGRTEAFF. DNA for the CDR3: TGTGCCAGCAGTTACGGGACAGGGCGCACTGAAGCTTTCTTT.

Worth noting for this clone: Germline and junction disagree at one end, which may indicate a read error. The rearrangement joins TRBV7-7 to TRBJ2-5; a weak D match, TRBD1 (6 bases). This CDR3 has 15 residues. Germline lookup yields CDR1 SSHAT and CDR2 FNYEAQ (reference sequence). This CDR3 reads CASSLEQGIQETQYF. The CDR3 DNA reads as TGTGCTAGCAGCTTAGAACAGGGAATTCAAGAGACCCAGTACTTC.

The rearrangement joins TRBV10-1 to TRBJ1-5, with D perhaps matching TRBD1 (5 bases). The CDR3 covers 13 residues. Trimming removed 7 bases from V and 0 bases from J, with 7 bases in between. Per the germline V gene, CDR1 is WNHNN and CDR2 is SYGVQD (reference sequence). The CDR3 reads CASIGHSNQPQHF. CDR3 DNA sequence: TGCGCCAGCATCGGACATAGCAATCAGCCCCAGCATTTT.

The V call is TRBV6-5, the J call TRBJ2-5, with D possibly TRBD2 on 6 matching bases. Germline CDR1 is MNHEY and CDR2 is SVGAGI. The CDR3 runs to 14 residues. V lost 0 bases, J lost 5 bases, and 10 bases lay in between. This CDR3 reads CASSYSAEGETQYF. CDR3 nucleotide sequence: TGTGCCAGCAGTTACTCCGCGGAGGGGGAGACCCAGTACTTC.

Here the CDR3 DNA reads TGTGCCAGCAGCTGGCTATCAGGGCCCCAGCATTTT. This codes for CASSWLSGPQHF. The chain has TRBV11-2 and TRBJ1-5; D gene uncertain. The CDR3 loop spans 12 amino acids. V lost 4 bases and J 9 bases, leaving 10 bases between the germline ends. CDR1 is SGHAT, CDR2 FQNNGV, per germline.

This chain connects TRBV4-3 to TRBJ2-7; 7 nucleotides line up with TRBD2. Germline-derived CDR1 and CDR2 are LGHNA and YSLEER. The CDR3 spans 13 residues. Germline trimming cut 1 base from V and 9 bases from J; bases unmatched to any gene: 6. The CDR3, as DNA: TGCGCCAGCAGCCAAGGGGAGGGTAGGGTGCAGTACTTC. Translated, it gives CASSQGEGRVQYF.

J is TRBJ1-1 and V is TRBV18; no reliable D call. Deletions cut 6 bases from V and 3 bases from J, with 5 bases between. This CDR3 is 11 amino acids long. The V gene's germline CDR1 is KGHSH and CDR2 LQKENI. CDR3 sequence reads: CASSSDTEAFF. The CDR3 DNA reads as TGTGCCAGCTCCTCCGACACTGAAGCTTTCTTT. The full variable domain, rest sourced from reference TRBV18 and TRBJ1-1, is NAGVMQNPRHLVRRRGQEARLRCSPMKGHSHVYWYRQLPEEGLKFMVYLQKENIIDESGMPKERFSAEFPKEGPSILRIQQVVRGDSAAYFCASSSDTEAFFGQGTRLTVV.

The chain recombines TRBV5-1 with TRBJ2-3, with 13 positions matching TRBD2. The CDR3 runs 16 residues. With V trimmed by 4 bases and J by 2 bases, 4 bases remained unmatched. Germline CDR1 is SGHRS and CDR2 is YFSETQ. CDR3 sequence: CASSPGLAGNTDTQYF. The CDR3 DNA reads TGCGCCAGCAGCCCGGGACTAGCGGGGAACACAGATACGCAGTATTTT.